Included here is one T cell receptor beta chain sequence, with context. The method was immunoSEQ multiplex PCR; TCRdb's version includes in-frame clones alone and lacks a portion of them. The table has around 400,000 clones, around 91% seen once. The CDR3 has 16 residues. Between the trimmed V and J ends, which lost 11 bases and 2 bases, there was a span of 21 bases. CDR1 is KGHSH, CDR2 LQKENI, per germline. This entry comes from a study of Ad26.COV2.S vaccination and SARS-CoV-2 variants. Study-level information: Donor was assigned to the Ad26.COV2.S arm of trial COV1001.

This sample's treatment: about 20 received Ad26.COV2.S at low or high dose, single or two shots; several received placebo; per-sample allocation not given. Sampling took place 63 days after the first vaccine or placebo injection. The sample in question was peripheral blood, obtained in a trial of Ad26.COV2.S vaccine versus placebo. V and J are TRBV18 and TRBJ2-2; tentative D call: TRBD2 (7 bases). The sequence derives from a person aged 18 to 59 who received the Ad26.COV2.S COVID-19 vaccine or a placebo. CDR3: CAGSGRGDYNTGELFF. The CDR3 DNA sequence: TGTGCCGGATCAGGAAGGGGGGACTACAACACCGGGGAGCTGTTTTTT.